These 6 T cell receptor beta chains were sequenced from one sample in a study of T cell responses to AZD1222 COVID-19 vaccine. The data were produced by immunoSEQ multiplex PCR, yet TCRdb's version contains in-frame clones alone and is incomplete. The sample yields over 150,000 clones, around nine tenths seen once. Sequencing used peripheral blood, obtained 28 days after the second AZD1222 dose. These receptors all stem from an adult who received the AZD1222 COVID-19 vaccine.

The chain has TRBV5-1 and TRBJ2-3, with 8 bases fitting TRBD2. CDR1 is SGHRS, CDR2 YFSETQ, per germline. This CDR3 is built from 15 residues. Unmatched junction bases numbered 5, after V lost 1 base and J lost 4 bases. Written as DNA, the CDR3 is TGCGCCAGCAGCTTGCACGGGGGGGTTTCAGATACGCAGTATTTT. Encoded protein: CASSLHGGVSDTQYF.

J is TRBJ1-6 and V is TRBV3-1 (or the pseudogene TRBV3-2); weak D call: TRBD1 (5 bases). The germline V gene has CDR1 LGHDT and CDR2 YNNKEL (reference sequence). V was shortened by 6 bases and J by 0 bases, with 9 bases between the two germline ends. This CDR3 spans 15 amino acids. This chain's CDR3 is CASSEGSSYNSPLHF. The CDR3 coding sequence is TGTGCCAGCAGTGAGGGGAGCTCCTATAATTCACCCCTCCACTTT.

V is TRBV2 and J is TRBJ1-5; D unresolved. The CDR3 totals 14 residues. Deletions cut 4 bases from V and 6 bases from J, with 13 bases between. The germline CDR1 and CDR2 sequences are SNHLY and FYNNEI. CDR3 sequence: CASSGGRVGQPQHF. CDR3 DNA sequence: TGTGCCAGCAGTGGTGGGAGAGTAGGTCAGCCCCAGCATTTT.

This sequence joins TRBV9 and TRBJ2-1; 7 bases align to TRBD1. The V and J ends lost 3 bases and 4 bases, in that order; junction bases with no gene match: 7. From germline, CDR1 is SGDLS and CDR2 YYNGEE. The CDR3 spans 15 residues. The CDR3: CASSAPGQSYNEQFF. CDR3 nucleotide sequence: TGTGCCAGCAGCGCCCCGGGACAGAGTTACAATGAGCAGTTCTTC.

This clone has only a few counts. The J gene is TRBJ2-1, the V gene TRBV2; TRBD2 matches 12 bases. Trimming removed 8 bases from V and 9 bases from J; junction bases left unmatched: 11. This CDR3 is built from 15 residues. Germline loops: CDR1 SNHLY, CDR2 FYNNEI. DNA of the CDR3: TGTGCCAGCGCCCCGACTAGCGGGGGTAGAGGTGAGCAGTTCTTC. Translation gives CASAPTSGGRGEQFF. Based on the CDR3 plus reference TRBV2 and TRBJ2-1, the full variable domain is EPEVTQTPSHQVTQMGQEVILRCVPISNHLYFYWYRQILGQKVEFLVSFYNNEISEKSEIFDDQFSVERPDGSNFTLKIRSTKLEDSAMYFCASAPTSGGRGEQFFGPGTRLTVL.

V and J are TRBV2 and TRBJ1-4, with D possibly TRBD1 on 5 matching bases. CDR1 is SNHLY, CDR2 FYNNEI, per germline. Trimming cost V 3 bases and J 7 bases, with 12 bases left between them. The CDR3 spans 14 residues. The DNA of the CDR3 is TGTGCCAGCAGTGATAACCAGGGAAGTGAAAAACTGTTTTTT. Protein sequence: CASSDNQGSEKLFF.